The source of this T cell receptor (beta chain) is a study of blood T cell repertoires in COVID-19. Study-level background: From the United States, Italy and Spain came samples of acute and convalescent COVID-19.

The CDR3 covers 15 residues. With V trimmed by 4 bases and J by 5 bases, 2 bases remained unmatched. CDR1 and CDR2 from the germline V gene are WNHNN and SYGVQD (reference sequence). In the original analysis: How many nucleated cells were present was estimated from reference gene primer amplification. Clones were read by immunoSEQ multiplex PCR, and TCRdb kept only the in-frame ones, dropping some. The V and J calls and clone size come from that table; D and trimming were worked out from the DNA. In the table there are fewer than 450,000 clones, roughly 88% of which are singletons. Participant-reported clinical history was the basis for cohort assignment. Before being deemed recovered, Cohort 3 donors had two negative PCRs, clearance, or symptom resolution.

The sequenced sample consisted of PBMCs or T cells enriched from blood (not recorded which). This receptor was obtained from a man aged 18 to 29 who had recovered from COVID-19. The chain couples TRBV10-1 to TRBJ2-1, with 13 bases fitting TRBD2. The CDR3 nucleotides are TGCGCCAGCAGTGGAGGGACTAGCGGGAACAATGAGCAGTTCTTC. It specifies CASSGGTSGNNEQFF.